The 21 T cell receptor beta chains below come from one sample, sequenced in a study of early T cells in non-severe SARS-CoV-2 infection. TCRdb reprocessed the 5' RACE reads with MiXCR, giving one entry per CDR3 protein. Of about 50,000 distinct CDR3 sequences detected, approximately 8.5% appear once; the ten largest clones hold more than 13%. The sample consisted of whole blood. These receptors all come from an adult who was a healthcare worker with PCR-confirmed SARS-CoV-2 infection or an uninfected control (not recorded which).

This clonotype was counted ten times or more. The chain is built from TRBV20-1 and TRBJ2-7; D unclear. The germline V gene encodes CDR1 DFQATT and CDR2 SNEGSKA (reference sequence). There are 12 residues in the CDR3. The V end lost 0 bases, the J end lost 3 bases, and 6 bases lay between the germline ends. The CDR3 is CSARDRIYEQYF. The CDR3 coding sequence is TGCAGTGCTAGAGATCGGATCTACGAGCAGTACTTC.

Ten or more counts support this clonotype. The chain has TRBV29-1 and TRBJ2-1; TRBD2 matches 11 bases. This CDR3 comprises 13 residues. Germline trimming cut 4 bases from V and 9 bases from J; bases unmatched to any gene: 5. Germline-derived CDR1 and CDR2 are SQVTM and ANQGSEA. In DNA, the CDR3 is TGCAGCGTTGGTCTAGCGGGAGGATCTGAGCAGTTCTTC. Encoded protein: CSVGLAGGSEQFF.

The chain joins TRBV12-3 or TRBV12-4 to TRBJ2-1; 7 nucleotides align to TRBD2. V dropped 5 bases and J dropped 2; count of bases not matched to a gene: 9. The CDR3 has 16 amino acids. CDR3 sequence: CASSARSGFPYNEQFF. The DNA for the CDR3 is TGTGCCAGCAGTGCTCGTAGCGGGTTTCCCTACAATGAGCAGTTCTTC.

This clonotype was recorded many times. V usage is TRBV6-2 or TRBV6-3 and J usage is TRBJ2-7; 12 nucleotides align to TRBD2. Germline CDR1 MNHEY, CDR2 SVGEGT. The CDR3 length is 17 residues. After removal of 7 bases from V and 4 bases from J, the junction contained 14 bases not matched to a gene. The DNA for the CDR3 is TGTGCCAGCAATCCGGGACTAGCGGGCATGAGGTCGTACGAGCAGTACTTC. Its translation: CASNPGLAGMRSYEQYF.

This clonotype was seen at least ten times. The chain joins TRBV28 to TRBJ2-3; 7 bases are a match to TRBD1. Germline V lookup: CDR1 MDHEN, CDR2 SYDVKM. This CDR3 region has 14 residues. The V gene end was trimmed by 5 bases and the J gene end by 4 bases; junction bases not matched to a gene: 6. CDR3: CASSPDRAADTQYF. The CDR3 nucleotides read TGTGCCAGCAGTCCTGACAGGGCGGCAGATACGCAGTATTTT.

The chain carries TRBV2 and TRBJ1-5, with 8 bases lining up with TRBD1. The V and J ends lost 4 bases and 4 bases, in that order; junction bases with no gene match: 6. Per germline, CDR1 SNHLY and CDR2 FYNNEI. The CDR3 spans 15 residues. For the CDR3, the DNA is TGTGCCAGCAGTGGACAGGGGCAAATTAATCAGCCCCAGCATTTT. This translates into CASSGQGQINQPQHF.

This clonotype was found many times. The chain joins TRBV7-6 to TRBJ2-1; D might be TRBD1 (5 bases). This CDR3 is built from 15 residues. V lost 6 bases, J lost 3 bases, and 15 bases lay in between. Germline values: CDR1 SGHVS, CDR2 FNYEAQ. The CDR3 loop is CASSRGTIGYNEQFF. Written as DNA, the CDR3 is TGTGCCAGCAGTAGGGGTACTATCGGCTACAATGAGCAGTTCTTC. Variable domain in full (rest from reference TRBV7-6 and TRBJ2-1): GAGVSQSPRYKVTKRGQDVALRCDPISGHVSLYWYRQALGQGPEFLTYFNYEAQQDKSGLPNDRFSAERPEGSISTLTIQRTEQRDSAMYRCASSRGTIGYNEQFFGPGTRLTVL.

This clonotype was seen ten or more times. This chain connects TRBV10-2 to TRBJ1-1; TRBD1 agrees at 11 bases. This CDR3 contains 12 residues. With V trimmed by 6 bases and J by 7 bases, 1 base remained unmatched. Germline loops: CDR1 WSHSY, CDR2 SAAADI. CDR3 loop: CASSGTGGEAFF. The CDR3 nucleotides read TGCGCCAGCAGCGGGACAGGGGGTGAAGCTTTCTTT.

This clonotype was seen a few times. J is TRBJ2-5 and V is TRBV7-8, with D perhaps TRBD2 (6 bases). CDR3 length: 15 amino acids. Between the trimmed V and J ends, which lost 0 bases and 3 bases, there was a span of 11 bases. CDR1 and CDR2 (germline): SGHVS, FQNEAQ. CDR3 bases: TGTGCCAGCAGCTTAGCGCACGGCGGGAAAGAGACCCAGTACTTC. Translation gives CASSLAHGGKETQYF. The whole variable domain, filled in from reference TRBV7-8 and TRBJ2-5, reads GAGVSQSPRYKVAKRGQDVALRCDPISGHVSLFWYQQALGQGPEFLTYFQNEAQLDKSGLPSDRFFAERPEGSVSTLKIQRTQQEDSAVYLCASSLAHGGKETQYFGPGTRLLVL.

The CDR3 DNA follows: TGTGCCAGCAGCTTGGCCGGGCACTTTGAGCAGTTCTTC. Translated: CASSLAGHFEQFF. The genes are TRBV5-7 and TRBJ2-1; D is undetermined. TRBV5-7 is designated an ORF whose function remains uncertain. CDR3 length: 13 residues. V was clipped by 0 bases and J by 9 bases, with 10 bases between them.

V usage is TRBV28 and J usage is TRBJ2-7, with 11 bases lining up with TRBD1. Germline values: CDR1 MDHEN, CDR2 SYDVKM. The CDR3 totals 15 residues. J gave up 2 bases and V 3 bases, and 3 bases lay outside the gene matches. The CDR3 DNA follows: TGTGCCAGCAGTTTCGGGACAGGGGGAACCTACGAGCAGTACTTC. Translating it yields CASSFGTGGTYEQYF.

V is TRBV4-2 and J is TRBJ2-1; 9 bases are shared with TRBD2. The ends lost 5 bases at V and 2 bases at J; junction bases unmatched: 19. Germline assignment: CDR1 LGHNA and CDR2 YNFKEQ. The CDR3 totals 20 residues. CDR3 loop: CASSSHQGQREVIPYNEQFF. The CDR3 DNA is TGTGCCAGCAGCTCCCACCAAGGACAGCGGGAGGTCATACCCTACAATGAGCAGTTCTTC.

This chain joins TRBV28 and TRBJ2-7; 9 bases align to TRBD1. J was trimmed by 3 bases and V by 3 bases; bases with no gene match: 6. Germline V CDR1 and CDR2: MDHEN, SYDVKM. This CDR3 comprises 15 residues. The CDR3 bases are TGTGCCAGCAGTTTTTCGGGACAGGGTAACTACGAGCAGTACTTC. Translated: CASSFSGQGNYEQYF.

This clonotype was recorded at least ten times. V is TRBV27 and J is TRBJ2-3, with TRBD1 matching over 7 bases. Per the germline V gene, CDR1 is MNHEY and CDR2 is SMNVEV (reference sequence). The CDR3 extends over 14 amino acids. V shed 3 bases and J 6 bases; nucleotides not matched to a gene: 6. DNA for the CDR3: TGTGCCAGCAGTTTTAAGGGACAGTTTGATACGCAGTATTTT. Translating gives CASSFKGQFDTQYF.

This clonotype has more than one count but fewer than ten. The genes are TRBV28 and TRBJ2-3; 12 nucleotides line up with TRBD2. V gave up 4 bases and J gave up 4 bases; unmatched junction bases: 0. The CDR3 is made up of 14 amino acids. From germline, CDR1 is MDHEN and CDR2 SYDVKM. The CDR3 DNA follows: TGTGCCAGCAGTTCTAGCGGGAGGGCAGATACGCAGTATTTT. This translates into CASSSSGRADTQYF. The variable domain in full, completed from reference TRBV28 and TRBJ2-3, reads DVKVTQSSRYLVKRTGEKVFLECVQDMDHENMFWYRQDPGLGLRLIYFSYDVKMKEKGDIPEGYSVSREKKERFSLILESASTNQTSMYLCASSSSGRADTQYFGPGTRLTVL.

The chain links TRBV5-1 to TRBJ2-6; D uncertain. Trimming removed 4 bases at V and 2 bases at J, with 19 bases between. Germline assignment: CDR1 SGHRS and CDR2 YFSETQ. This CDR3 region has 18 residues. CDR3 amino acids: CASSPGWGRGAGANVLTF. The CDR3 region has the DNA TGCGCCAGCAGCCCCGGATGGGGTCGTGGAGCTGGGGCCAACGTCCTGACTTTC.

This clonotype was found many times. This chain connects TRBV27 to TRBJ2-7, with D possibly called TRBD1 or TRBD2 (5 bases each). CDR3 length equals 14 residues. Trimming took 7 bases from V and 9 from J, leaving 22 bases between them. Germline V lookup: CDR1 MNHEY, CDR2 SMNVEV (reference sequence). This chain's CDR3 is CASMGVTDRSPQYF. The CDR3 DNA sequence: TGTGCCAGCATGGGGGTGACCGACCGGTCCCCGCAGTACTTC.

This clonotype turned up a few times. The CDR3 sequence: CASSAGDWSYGYTF. In DNA form, the CDR3 reads TGTGCCAGCAGTGCCGGGGACTGGAGTTATGGCTACACCTTC. The chain recombines TRBV2 with TRBJ1-2, with a possible D match to TRBD1 (5 bases). CDR3 length: 14 amino acids. Germline CDR1 SNHLY, CDR2 FYNNEI. The ends were cut back, 4 bases at V and 5 bases at J, with 14 bases in the middle.

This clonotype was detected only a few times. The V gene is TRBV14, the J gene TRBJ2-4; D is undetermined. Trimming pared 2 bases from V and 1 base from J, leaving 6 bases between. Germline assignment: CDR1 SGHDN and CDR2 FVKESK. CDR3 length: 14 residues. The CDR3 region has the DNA TGTGCCAGCAGCCAATGGGGTGCCAAAAACATTCAGTACTTC. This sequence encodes CASSQWGAKNIQYF. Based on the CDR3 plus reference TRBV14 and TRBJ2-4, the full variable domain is EAGVTQFPSHSVIEKGQTVTLRCDPISGHDNLYWYRRVMGKEIKFLLHFVKESKQDESGMPNNRFLAERTGGTYSTLKVQPAELEDSGVYFCASSQWGAKNIQYFGAGTRLSVL.

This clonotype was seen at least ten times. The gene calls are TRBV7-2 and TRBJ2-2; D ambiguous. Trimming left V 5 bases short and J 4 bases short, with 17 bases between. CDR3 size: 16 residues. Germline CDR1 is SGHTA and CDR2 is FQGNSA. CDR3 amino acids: CASSPRSAGFTGELFF. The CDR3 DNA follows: TGTGCCAGCAGCCCCCGCTCCGCTGGATTCACCGGGGAGCTGTTTTTT.

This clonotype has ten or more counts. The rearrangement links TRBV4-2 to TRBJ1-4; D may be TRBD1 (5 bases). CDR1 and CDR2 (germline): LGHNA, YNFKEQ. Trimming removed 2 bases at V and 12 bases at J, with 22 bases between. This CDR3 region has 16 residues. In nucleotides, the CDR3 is TGTGCCAGCAGCCAAAGGTCGGGCAGGGACTCTTCGGAACTGTTTTTT. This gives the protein CASSQRSGRDSSELFF.